This paragraph reports one TCR beta chain. This record belongs to a study of blood T cell repertoires in COVID-19. Study at large: Material from acute and convalescent COVID-19 was sourced from the United States, Italy and Spain.

Recruited during active infection, patients (from Seattle) were subsequently followed longitudinally. Authors' data handling: Reference gene primer amplification in the assay estimated nucleated cell counts. The table came from immunoSEQ multiplex PCR; TCRdb's copy has only in-frame clones and leaves some out. The DNA gave D and trimming, while V, J and clone size come from that table. The table records 150,000 to 200,000 clones, 84% of them present only once. With V trimmed by 6 bases and J by 6 bases, 6 bases remained unmatched. Looked up from germline, CDR1 is SGHTA and CDR2 is FQGNSA. The CDR3 loop spans 13 amino acids.

V is TRBV7-2 and J is TRBJ1-2; TRBD1 agrees at 8 bases. The TCR originated in a woman over 75 with COVID-19, enrolled during active disease. Specimen: peripheral blood. DNA for the CDR3: TGTGCCAGCAGTTTCGCAGGGGGCAATGGCTACACCTTC. Translating it yields CASSFAGGNGYTF. Based on the CDR3 plus reference TRBV7-2 and TRBJ1-2, the full variable domain is GAGVSQSPSNKVTEKGKDVELRCDPISGHTALYWYRQSLGQGLEFLIYFQGNSAPDKSGLPSDRFSAERTGGSVSTLTIQRTQQEDSAVYLCASSFAGGNGYTFGSGTRLTVV.